The 26 T cell receptor beta chains given below trace back to one sample, sequenced in a study of beta chain features in type 1 diabetes. Reverse transcribing all isolated RNA meant expressed TCRB transcripts were sequenced. Method: immunoSEQ multiplex PCR; TCRdb's copy keeps in-frame clones and lacks some. The sample gives a few hundred thousand clones, 27% of which show up once; 4% is in the top ten. Sequencing was done on a sample of central memory CD4+ T cells from blood. These receptors all come from a man between 25 and 39 years old in good health.

This clone was counted a few times. The rearrangement joins TRBV6-5 to TRBJ2-5; a possible D gene is TRBD2 (5 bases). This CDR3 contains 13 residues. The germline gives CDR1 MNHEY, CDR2 SVGAGI. V was cut by 6 bases and J by 0 bases, with 8 bases left in between. The CDR3 sequence: CASRGDNQETQYF. Here the CDR3 DNA reads TGTGCCAGCAGGGGAGACAACCAAGAGACCCAGTACTTC.

The chain is built from TRBV28 and TRBJ2-1, with D tentatively TRBD1 (5 bases). There are 15 residues in the CDR3. Germline-derived CDR1 and CDR2 are MDHEN and SYDVKM. The V end lost 4 bases, the J end lost 6 bases, and 16 bases lay between the germline ends. The CDR3 spells CASSSETDSGNEQFF. CDR3 coding DNA: TGTGCCAGCAGTTCCGAGACAGACTCGGGCAATGAGCAGTTCTTC.

This clone was seen at least ten times. DNA for the CDR3: TGTGCCAGCAGTGTGACAGGGCAAGGCTACACCTTC. This sequence encodes CASSVTGQGYTF. The chain joins TRBV6-5 to TRBJ1-2, with 7 bases aligning to TRBD1. CDR1 is MNHEY and CDR2 is SVGAGI in the germline V gene. This CDR3 is built from 12 residues. The ends lost 5 bases at V and 8 bases at J; junction bases unmatched: 5.

This chain uses TRBV29-1 with TRBJ2-3, with a possible D match to TRBD2 (8 bases). The CDR3 consists of 13 residues. The V end lost 7 bases, the J end lost 5 bases, and 16 bases lay between the germline ends. CDR1 is SQVTM and CDR2 is ANQGSEA in the germline V gene. CDR3 protein: CSAGRGPEDTQYF. The CDR3 DNA reads TGCAGCGCCGGGAGGGGGCCCGAAGATACGCAGTATTTT.

The rearrangement links TRBV9 to TRBJ1-3; tentative D call: TRBD1 (5 bases). This CDR3 has 13 amino acids. From germline, CDR1 is SGDLS and CDR2 YYNGEE. V lost 6 bases and J 4 bases, leaving 11 bases between the germline ends. CDR3 protein: CASTRDDGNTIYF. CDR3 nucleotide sequence: TGTGCCAGCACCAGGGACGACGGAAACACCATATATTTT.

The chain employs TRBV7-2 and TRBJ2-3; D is unclear. This CDR3 contains 13 residues. V was cut by 2 bases and J by 2 bases, with 5 bases left in between. Germline loops: CDR1 SGHTA, CDR2 FQGNSA. CDR3 region: CASSLWITDTQYF. CDR3 nucleotide sequence: TGTGCCAGCAGCTTATGGATCACAGATACGCAGTATTTT.

This clone was counted between two and nine times. CDR3 sequence: CASSYSDGYEQYF. CDR3 nucleotides: TGTGCCAGCAGTTACTCGGACGGCTACGAGCAGTACTTC. The gene calls are TRBV6-6 and TRBJ2-7; D uncertain. The length of the CDR3 is 13 residues. Between the trimmed V and J ends, which lost 0 bases and 3 bases, there was a span of 6 bases. Per the germline V gene, CDR1 is MNHNY and CDR2 is SVGAGI (reference sequence).

This chain connects TRBV30 to TRBJ2-4; 11 positions match TRBD1. V lost 5 bases to trimming and J lost 7 bases; unmatched junction nucleotides: 7. The CDR3 has 14 amino acids. The V gene's germline CDR1 is GTSNPN and CDR2 SVGIG (reference sequence). CDR3 sequence reads: CAWGQGASVNIQYF. The CDR3 DNA follows: TGTGCCTGGGGACAGGGGGCAAGTGTTAACATTCAGTACTTC. Full variable domain (remainder filled in from reference TRBV30 and TRBJ2-4): SQTIHQWPATLVQPVGSPLSLECTVEGTSNPNLYWYRQAAGRGLQLLFYSVGIGQISSEVPQNLSASRPQDRQFILSSKKLLLSDSGFYLCAWGQGASVNIQYFGAGTRLSVL.

The rearrangement links TRBV12-5 to TRBJ1-1; 7 nucleotides line up with TRBD1. In germline, CDR1 is LGHNT, CDR2 FRNRAP. Trimming at V came to 9 bases and at J to 0 bases, leaving 7 bases not matched to a gene. This CDR3 has 14 residues. This CDR3 reads CASLRTGMNTEAFF. The CDR3 DNA reads TGTGCTAGCCTGCGGACAGGAATGAACACTGAAGCTTTCTTT.

Here the CDR3 reads CASSEAGGRNEQFF. In nucleotides, the CDR3 is TGTGCCAGCAGTGAAGCGGGGGGAAGGAATGAGCAGTTCTTC. The chain uses TRBV6-1 and TRBJ2-1, with a tentative D call TRBD2 (6 bases). Germline V gene data show CDR1 as MNHNS and CDR2 as SASEGT. The germline V and J ends were trimmed by 0 bases and 7 bases, with 10 bases remaining between them. This CDR3 has 14 amino acids.

This clone was observed a few times. The V call is TRBV14, the J call TRBJ2-7, with 7 nucleotides matching TRBD2. The V gene's germline CDR1 is SGHDN and CDR2 FVKESK. The CDR3 is made up of 11 amino acids. After removal of 8 bases from V and 6 bases from J, the junction contained 4 bases not matched to a gene. The CDR3 region is CASGRALEQYF. The CDR3 DNA is TGTGCCAGCGGGAGGGCCCTCGAGCAGTACTTC.

This clone came up a few times. The rearrangement links TRBV30 to TRBJ2-3; 8 bases fit TRBD2. V gave up 0 bases and J gave up 0 bases; unmatched junction bases: 2. Looked up from germline, CDR1 is GTSNPN and CDR2 is SVGIG (reference sequence). The CDR3 runs 15 residues. The CDR3 DNA reads as TGTGCCTGGAGTGTAGTAGCGGGGAGCACAGATACGCAGTATTTT. This gives the protein CAWSVVAGSTDTQYF.

This clone was detected a few times. V and J are TRBV7-9 and TRBJ2-3, with unresolved D. This CDR3 comprises 13 residues. Germline-derived CDR1 and CDR2 are SEHNR and FQNEAQ (reference sequence). Trimming cost V 1 base and J 6 bases, with 8 bases left between them. DNA of the CDR3: TGTGCCAGCAGCTTAGTGCCGGCGGATACGCAGTATTTT. Protein product: CASSLVPADTQYF.

V is TRBV29-1 and J is TRBJ2-5, with 8 bases lining up with TRBD1. The germline gives CDR1 SQVTM, CDR2 ANQGSEA. The CDR3 loop spans 15 amino acids. V shed 4 bases, J shed 2 bases, and the junction held 9 bases outside the gene matches. DNA of the CDR3: TGCAGCGTTGGTCCTTCAGGGGGCCTTCAAGAGACCCAGTACTTC. As protein: CSVGPSGGLQETQYF.

The chain has TRBV5-4 and TRBJ2-7; weak D call: TRBD1 (5 bases). Germline V CDR1 and CDR2: SGHNT, YYREEE (reference sequence). The CDR3 has 13 amino acids. Trimming left V 0 bases short and J 3 bases short, with 7 bases between. The CDR3 region is CASSLGQNYEQYF. The CDR3 DNA follows: TGTGCCAGCAGCTTGGGACAGAACTACGAGCAGTACTTC.

Notes on this clone: Other DNA sequences of this sample code for an identical CDR3. The chain joins TRBV29-1 to TRBJ2-3; no firm D call. The ends were cut back, 5 bases at V and 1 base at J, with 7 bases in the middle. Germline V gene sequence: CDR1 SQVTM, CDR2 ANQGSEA. The CDR3 sequence is 12 residues long. Here the CDR3 DNA reads TGCAGCGTTTTAGACGGCACAGATACGCAGTATTTT. Protein sequence: CSVLDGTDTQYF.

In this sample, this clone turned up once. V usage is TRBV5-4 and J usage is TRBJ2-2, with D perhaps TRBD1 (6 bases). Deletions cut 2 bases from V and 1 base from J, with 12 bases between. CDR1 and CDR2 (germline): SGHNT, YYREEE (reference sequence). The CDR3 length is 16 residues. For the CDR3, the DNA is TGTGCCAGCAGCTTTGGGGAACAGGGGAACACCGGGGAGCTGTTTTTT. Translating gives CASSFGEQGNTGELFF.

In this sample, this clone turned up a few times. This chain uses TRBV2 with TRBJ2-1; no definite D call. V shed 4 bases and J shed 9 bases, with 10 bases lying between them. The CDR3 contains 12 residues. The germline V gene encodes CDR1 SNHLY and CDR2 FYNNEI. This CDR3 is CASSAPVGEQFF. CDR3 bases: TGTGCCAGCAGTGCCCCGGTCGGTGAGCAGTTCTTC.

The chain has TRBV5-6 and TRBJ2-1; 10 bases align to TRBD1. Trimming took 1 base from V and 4 from J; bases not matched to a gene: 2. The CDR3 loop spans 15 amino acids. CDR1 SGHDT and CDR2 YYEEEE come from the germline V gene. CDR3 nucleotide sequence: TGTGCCAGCAGCTTGAGGGGACAGGGGTACAATGAGCAGTTCTTC. Protein: CASSLRGQGYNEQFF.

This clone has ten or more counts. This rearrangement joins TRBV7-9 to TRBJ2-3; 8 nucleotides line up with TRBD1. From germline, CDR1 is SEHNR and CDR2 FQNEAQ (reference sequence). Trimming removed 7 bases from V and 9 bases from J; junction bases left unmatched: 9. The CDR3 loop spans 13 amino acids. Written as DNA, the CDR3 is TGTGCCAGCATTCCAGGGGGCGCCCGGACGCAGTATTTT. Protein: CASIPGGARTQYF.

The chain combines TRBV27 with TRBJ2-7; D unresolved. Germline values: CDR1 MNHEY, CDR2 SMNVEV (reference sequence). V was cut by 2 bases and J by 0 bases, with 11 bases left in between. The CDR3 has 15 amino acids. CDR3 coding DNA: TGTGCCAGCAGTTTAGGGCAGGCATACTCCTACGAGCAGTACTTC. As protein: CASSLGQAYSYEQYF.

This clone was seen a handful of times. The V and J genes are TRBV29-1 and TRBJ1-2; D gene uncertain. Trimming pared 4 bases from V and 5 bases from J, leaving 20 bases between. The length of the CDR3 is 15 residues. Germline CDR1 and CDR2: SQVTM and ANQGSEA. The CDR3, as DNA: TGCAGCGTTGGCGCAGGTGGAAAATCTCAGTATGGCTACACCTTC. As protein: CSVGAGGKSQYGYTF. The variable domain in full, completed from reference TRBV29-1 and TRBJ1-2, reads SAVISQKPSRDICQRGTSLTIQCQVDSQVTMMFWYRQQPGQSLTLIATANQGSEATYESGFVIDKFPISRPNLTFSTLTVSNMSPEDSSIYLCSVGAGGKSQYGYTFGSGTRLTVV.

The J gene is TRBJ1-5, the V gene TRBV5-6; 7 nucleotides agree with TRBD1. Germline CDR1 and CDR2: SGHDT and YYEEEE. The CDR3 extends over 13 amino acids. V was clipped by 4 bases and J by 5 bases; unmatched bases: 3. The CDR3 DNA follows: TGTGCCAGCAGCATCGACAGGGATCAGCCCCAGCATTTT. Its translation is CASSIDRDQPQHF.

The V and J genes are TRBV4-3 and TRBJ2-7, with a possible D match to TRBD1 (5 bases). Trimming left V 0 bases short and J 6 bases short, with 9 bases between. This CDR3 is built from 13 residues. Germline CDR1 LGHNA, CDR2 YSLEER. The CDR3 DNA reads as TGCGCCAGCAGCCAAGACAGGGAAGGCGAGCAGTACTTC. Translated, it gives CASSQDREGEQYF.

This chain connects TRBV7-2 to TRBJ1-5; no definite D call. The germline CDR1 and CDR2 sequences are SGHTA and FQGNSA. V lost 5 bases, J lost 7 bases, and 12 bases lay in between. The CDR3 spans 13 residues. CDR3 sequence (DNA): TGTGCCAGCAGCCGAATCCGGTGGCAGCCCCAGCATTTT. The encoded protein is CASSRIRWQPQHF.

The gene calls are TRBV11-2 and TRBJ2-2; maybe TRBD2 (6 bases). V was trimmed by 1 base and J by 6 bases, leaving 15 bases between them. Germline lookup yields CDR1 SGHAT and CDR2 FQNNGV. The CDR3 contains 16 residues. Here the CDR3 DNA reads TGTGCCAGCAGCTTAGTCTGGGGAGGCGAGGCCGGGGAGCTGTTTTTT. Amino acids: CASSLVWGGEAGELFF.